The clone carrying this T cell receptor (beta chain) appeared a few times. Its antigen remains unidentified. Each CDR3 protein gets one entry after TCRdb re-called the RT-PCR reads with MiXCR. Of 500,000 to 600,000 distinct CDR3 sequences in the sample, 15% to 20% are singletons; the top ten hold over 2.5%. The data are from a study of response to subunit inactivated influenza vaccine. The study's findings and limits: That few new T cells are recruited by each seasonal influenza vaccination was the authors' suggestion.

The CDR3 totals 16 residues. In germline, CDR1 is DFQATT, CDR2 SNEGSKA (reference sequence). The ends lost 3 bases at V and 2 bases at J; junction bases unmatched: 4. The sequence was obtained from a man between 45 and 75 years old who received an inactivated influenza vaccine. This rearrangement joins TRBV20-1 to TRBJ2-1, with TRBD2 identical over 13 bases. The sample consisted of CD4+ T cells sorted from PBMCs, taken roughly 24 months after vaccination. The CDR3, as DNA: TGCAGTGCTAGTGGACTAGCGGGAGAAACCTACAATGAGCAGTTCTTC. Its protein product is CSASGLAGETYNEQFF.